The source of this T cell receptor (beta chain) is a study of T cell repertoires in cytomegalovirus infection. For the study at large: Selected CMV epitopes included recently identified HLA-C-restricted ones as well as well-studied HLA-B-restricted ones. General study findings and limits: Adding up the frequency of public TCR beta families identified people who carried CMV plus the relevant HLA.

A note on this clonotype: Its antigen is still unknown.

The germline V and J ends were trimmed by 5 bases and 8 bases, with 25 bases remaining between them. From germline, CDR1 is SNHLY and CDR2 FYNNEI. The length of the CDR3 is 18 residues. TCRdb reprocessed the reads via MiXCR and lists one record per CDR3 protein. The repertoire holds around 570,000 distinct CDR3 sequences, with roughly 42% as singletons. This sequence joins TRBV2 and TRBJ1-6; possibly TRBD1 for D (5 bases). The clonotype comes from a human donor in good health (CMV status not recorded). Some clones in this sample may be carry-over from other donors' samples. Here the sequenced sample was cultured PBMCs, taken from culture after CMV antigen stimulation. CDR3 sequence: CASSKFIWGGGVYSPLHF. The DNA of the CDR3 is TGTGCCAGCAGTAAATTCATTTGGGGAGGAGGGGTTTATTCACCCCTCCACTTT.